This is a list of T cell receptor beta chains from one sample in a study of T-cell memory formation after mild COVID-19. One entry per CDR3 protein results from TCRdb running MiXCR on the 5' RACE reads. Of roughly 280,000 distinct CDR3 sequences in the sample, about 17% were seen once. Specimen: PBMCs or a T cell subset sorted from them (not recorded which). The receptors were sampled from a man younger than 35 who had mild COVID-19 (a few samples of this study predate the infection). Cell type and time point are not known. Both conserved end residues are part of each CDR3. The D gene is left open where the match is weak. Not every row has a clone size; where given, it reads once, few, many or a size class.

CDR3nt: TGTGCCATCAGTGAGTCAACGGGGGGCACAGATACGCAGTATTTT
CDR3aa: CAISESTGGTDTQYF
abundance: few
d_gene: NA
j_gene: TRBJ2-3
v_gene: TRBV10-3

CDR3nt: TGTGCCAGCAGCCAAGGCGATGGGACTGAGCAGTTCTTC
CDR3aa: CASSQGDGTEQFF
abundance: NA
d_gene: NA
j_gene: TRBJ2-1
v_gene: TRBV14

CDR3nt: TGTGCCAGCAGCCTGCGTCCCTCCCAAGAGACCCAGTACTTC
CDR3aa: CASSLRPSQETQYF
abundance: NA
d_gene: NA
j_gene: TRBJ2-5
v_gene: TRBV9

CDR3nt: TGTGCCAGCAGTTTAGCGCTCGGTCCAAGCACAGATACGCAGTATTTT
CDR3aa: CASSLALGPSTDTQYF
abundance: NA
d_gene: NA
j_gene: TRBJ2-3
v_gene: TRBV12-3/TRBV12-4

CDR3nt: TGTGCCAGTAGTACCACAGTGGCTACCGAGCAGTACTTC
CDR3aa: CASSTTVATEQYF
abundance: many
d_gene: NA
j_gene: TRBJ2-7
v_gene: TRBV19

CDR3nt: TGTGCCAGCAGCACGCGACAGGCCTCCTACGAGCAGTACTTC
CDR3aa: CASSTRQASYEQYF
abundance: few
d_gene: NA
j_gene: TRBJ2-7
v_gene: TRBV7-2

CDR3nt: TGCGCCAGCACCCCTAGCGGGGGAGGGAGAGAGACCCAGTACTTC
CDR3aa: CASTPSGGGRETQYF
abundance: many
d_gene: TRBD2
j_gene: TRBJ2-5
v_gene: TRBV5-1

CDR3nt: TGTGCCAGCAGTTTCGGACCGGTACAGTACTTC
CDR3aa: CASSFGPVQYF
abundance: few
d_gene: NA
j_gene: TRBJ2-5
v_gene: TRBV12-3/TRBV12-4

CDR3nt: TGCAGTGCTAGTGTGTCGGGACAGGGATGGGAAAAACTGTTTTTT
CDR3aa: CSASVSGQGWEKLFF
abundance: few
d_gene: TRBD1
j_gene: TRBJ1-4
v_gene: TRBV20-1

CDR3nt: TGTGCCAGCAGTTTATTTGGGACAGGCGGGCCCTACGAGCAGTACTTC
CDR3aa: CASSLFGTGGPYEQYF
abundance: few
d_gene: TRBD1
j_gene: TRBJ2-7
v_gene: TRBV12-3/TRBV12-4

CDR3nt: TGTGCCAGCAGTTACTCCAGGGGTACTCAGCCCCAGCATTTT
CDR3aa: CASSYSRGTQPQHF
abundance: NA
d_gene: NA
j_gene: TRBJ1-5
v_gene: TRBV6-5

CDR3nt: TGTGCCAGCAGTTTCTCGGGGAAGGGCACTGAAGCTTTCTTT
CDR3aa: CASSFSGKGTEAFF
abundance: few
d_gene: NA
j_gene: TRBJ1-1
v_gene: TRBV27

CDR3nt: TGCAGCGCGGGACGTAACCGGTATAAGTATGAGCAGTTCTTC
CDR3aa: CSAGRNRYKYEQFF
abundance: NA
d_gene: NA
j_gene: TRBJ2-1
v_gene: TRBV29-1

CDR3nt: TGTGCCAGCAGCTTAGTACGGTACACCCGTAACACTGAAGCTTTCTTT
CDR3aa: CASSLVRYTRNTEAFF
abundance: NA
d_gene: NA
j_gene: TRBJ1-1
v_gene: TRBV7-2

CDR3nt: TGTGCCAGCAGTGAACTGTCGAGCAATCAGCCCCAGCATTTT
CDR3aa: CASSELSSNQPQHF
abundance: NA
d_gene: NA
j_gene: TRBJ1-5
v_gene: TRBV6-1

CDR3nt: TGTGCCAGCAGCGCCAGCCTCCTAAGCTATGGCTACACCTTC
CDR3aa: CASSASLLSYGYTF
abundance: NA
d_gene: NA
j_gene: TRBJ1-2
v_gene: TRBV9

CDR3nt: TGTGCCAGCAGCCAAGGAGGAGGCATTCAGTACTTC
CDR3aa: CASSQGGGIQYF
abundance: NA
d_gene: NA
j_gene: TRBJ2-4
v_gene: TRBV3-1

CDR3nt: TGTGCCAGCAGCGAGAGACCGCAAGAGACCCAGTACTTC
CDR3aa: CASSERPQETQYF
abundance: NA
d_gene: NA
j_gene: TRBJ2-5
v_gene: TRBV6-2/TRBV6-3

CDR3nt: TGCGCCAGCAGCCTGACCACAGGGACCACCATCCCCCTCTTC
CDR3aa: CASSLTTGTTIPLF
abundance: many
d_gene: NA
j_gene: TRBJ2-1
v_gene: TRBV5-1

CDR3nt: TGCGCCAGCAGCCAAGATAAGGGCCTAGCGGGTGGGAATGAGCAGTTCTTC
CDR3aa: CASSQDKGLAGGNEQFF
abundance: few
d_gene: TRBD2
j_gene: TRBJ2-1
v_gene: TRBV4-3